Each of the 6 T cell receptor delta chains below was sequenced from the same sample in a study of DNA immune sequencing with unique molecular identifiers. Primers for all 8 TRDV and 4 TRDJ genes amplified genomic DNA in 32-plex. A 12-nucleotide UMI was added during roughly 3 barcoding PCR cycles before adapter PCR. TCRdb repeated clone calling on the multiplex PCR reads with CATT. Of about 4,500 delta-chain clones in the sample, roughly 12% were seen once. Sequencing input: gamma-delta T cells enriched from blood buffy coat, or unenriched PBMCs (not recorded which). The receptor source for this set is a human donor in good health.

This clone was detected a few times. The chain combines TRDV1 with TRDJ1, with 12 bases that match TRDD3. TCRdb does not report a J gene; here it was assigned by matching the DNA to germline references. Trimming took 2 bases from V and 0 from J; bases not matched to a gene: 19. Germline loops: CDR1 TSWWSYY, CDR2 QGS. CDR3 size: 22 residues. The CDR3 bases are TGTGCTCTTGGGGAATGTATCTCCAAGACTGGGGGATACCTAAAGTACACCGATAAACTCATCTTT. Encoded protein: CALGECISKTGGYLKYTDKLIF.

This clone was detected only a few times. TCRdb shows a much larger clone's protein in place of this DNA's translation, and the two differ at residue 8, likely through a read error; the protein shown is translated from the DNA. At the DNA level, this CDR3 is encoded by other sequences in the same sample as well. The V and J genes are TRDV2 and TRDJ1; 9 nucleotides match TRDD3. This CDR3 comprises 15 residues. Germline trimming cut 5 bases from V and 4 bases from J; bases unmatched to any gene: 10. Germline CDR1 and CDR2: GEAIGNYY and EKD. CDR3 sequence (DNA): TGTGCCTGTGCCCAACTGGGGGAGAGGGACGATAAACTCATCTTT. This translates into CACAQLGERDDKLIF.

The sample holds many counts of this clone. This same CDR3 is encoded by further DNA sequences in the sample. This CDR3 reads CALGGSSSWTSRLGDIPYTDKLIF. CDR3 in DNA: TGTGCTCTTGGGGGAAGTTCATCCTGGACCTCTCGCCTGGGGGATATCCCGTACACCGATAAACTCATCTTT. This rearrangement joins TRDV1 to TRDJ1; 10 nucleotides agree with TRDD3. The J gene, missing from TCRdb, was assigned here through DNA to germline matching. The ends lost 4 bases at V and 0 bases at J; junction bases unmatched: 29. From germline, CDR1 is TSWWSYY and CDR2 QGS. This CDR3 is 24 amino acids long.

The chain uses TRDV1 and TRDJ1; 8 bases match TRDD3. Here the J gene was assigned by germline matching of the DNA, as TCRdb has none. This CDR3 region has 20 residues. V dropped 5 bases and J dropped 3; count of bases not matched to a gene: 23. Per germline, CDR1 TSWWSYY and CDR2 QGS. The chain's CDR3 is CALGNAVLSCGGINPDKLIF. As DNA, the CDR3 is TGTGCTCTTGGGAACGCCGTCCTTTCCTGCGGGGGGATAAACCCCGATAAACTCATCTTT.

The table lists this clone with a few counts. The mismatch at residue 7 between this DNA's translation and the TCRdb protein of a much larger clone likely reflects a read error; the protein shown is translated from the DNA. J is TRDJ3 and V is TRDV2; no definite D call. Germline loops: CDR1 GEAIGNYY, CDR2 EKD. V was pared by 3 bases and J by 0 bases, with 17 bases between. This CDR3 has 19 residues. In nucleotides, the CDR3 is TGTGCCTGTGACCAAATCGAGGAGGAGCCCTCCTGGGACACCCGACAGATGTTTTTC. It is translated as CACDQIEEEPSWDTRQMFF.

The chain combines TRDV2 with TRDJ1; 11 positions agree with TRDD3. Germline CDR1 reads GEAIGNYY; CDR2 reads EKD. The V gene end was trimmed by 0 bases and the J gene end by 0 bases; junction bases not matched to a gene: 11. This CDR3 is 19 amino acids long. CDR3 nucleotides: TGTGCCTGTGACACCGTTGGGGGATACGCCACCCCGTACACCGATAAACTCATCTTT. This sequence encodes CACDTVGGYATPYTDKLIF.